Listed below are T cell receptor beta chains from one sample, sequenced in a study of blood T cell repertoires in COVID-19. Sequencing was performed with immunoSEQ multiplex PCR; in TCRdb, only in-frame clones are kept and a portion is missing. The table includes roughly 300,000 clones, 92% detected once. The sequenced material came from PBMCs or T cells enriched from blood (not recorded which). The origin of the receptors is a young woman who had recovered from COVID-19. Both conserved end residues are part of each CDR3. D genes are given only for firm matches.

D	V	J	CDR3
TRBD2	TRBV11-2	TRBJ2-2	CASSRTSGATGELFF
TRBD2	TRBV4-1	TRBJ2-1	CASSQTGTSAYNEQFF
.	TRBV28	TRBJ2-1	CASSLSGSYYNEQFF
TRBD1	TRBV6-5	TRBJ1-5	CASSYIRGLKQPQHF
TRBD1	TRBV6-6	TRBJ1-1	CASGVGLGTGTEAFF
TRBD1	TRBV6-2/TRBV6-3	TRBJ2-7	CASSLQTGGYEQYF
TRBD1	TRBV5-6	TRBJ1-2	CASSLARDRVRGYGYTF
.	TRBV6-6	TRBJ2-2	CASSYLTRETGELFF
TRBD1	TRBV28	TRBJ1-6	CASSLPSPQGNSPLHF
.	TRBV3-1/TRBV3-2	TRBJ1-3	CASTPGGAGNTIYF
.	TRBV28	TRBJ2-5	CASLFRGGAGKTQYF
.	TRBV7-2	TRBJ2-7	CASSSYRGEQYF
TRBD1	TRBV4-1	TRBJ1-2	CASSQTGGYGYTF
TRBD1	TRBV18	TRBJ1-4	CASSQGQANEKLFF
.	TRBV11-3	TRBJ1-1	CASSLYGRGAAEAFF
.	TRBV2	TRBJ2-6	CASNSGSGANVLTF
.	TRBV5-1	TRBJ2-7	CASSLEQAAYEQYF
.	TRBV15	TRBJ1-3	CATSREETVSGNTIYF
.	TRBV19	TRBJ2-7	CASSMGGPYEQYF
TRBD2	TRBV28	TRBJ2-2	CASSPPSSGNTGELFF
TRBD1	TRBV4-1	TRBJ2-7	CASSPGTGPTAEQYF
.	TRBV12-3/TRBV12-4	TRBJ1-1	CASSLARGAEAFF
TRBD1	TRBV6-5	TRBJ1-4	CASSKDRVNEKLFF
.	TRBV6-1	TRBJ1-2	CASSDRAGYGYTF
TRBD1	TRBV5-1	TRBJ1-5	CASSLGTGLNQPQHF